This TCR beta chain was found in a study of T cell responses to AZD1222 COVID-19 vaccine. CDR1 GTSNPN and CDR2 SVGIG come from the germline V gene (reference sequence). The CDR3 length is 13 residues. With 8 bases removed from V and 1 base from J, the gap between germline ends came to 11 bases. Profiled with immunoSEQ multiplex PCR; TCRdb holds only in-frame clones, not every one. The sample includes 150,000 to 200,000 clones, approximately 90% of them seen just once. Pooled in the analysis were second doses at about 4 or about 12 weeks. Specimen: peripheral blood, collected 28 days after the second AZD1222 dose. This chain uses TRBV30 with TRBJ2-2; unclear D gene. The TCR was taken from an adult who received the AZD1222 COVID-19 vaccine. CDR3 loop: CATYRQNTGELFF. CDR3 coding DNA: TGTGCCACATATAGGCAGAACACCGGGGAGCTGTTTTTT.